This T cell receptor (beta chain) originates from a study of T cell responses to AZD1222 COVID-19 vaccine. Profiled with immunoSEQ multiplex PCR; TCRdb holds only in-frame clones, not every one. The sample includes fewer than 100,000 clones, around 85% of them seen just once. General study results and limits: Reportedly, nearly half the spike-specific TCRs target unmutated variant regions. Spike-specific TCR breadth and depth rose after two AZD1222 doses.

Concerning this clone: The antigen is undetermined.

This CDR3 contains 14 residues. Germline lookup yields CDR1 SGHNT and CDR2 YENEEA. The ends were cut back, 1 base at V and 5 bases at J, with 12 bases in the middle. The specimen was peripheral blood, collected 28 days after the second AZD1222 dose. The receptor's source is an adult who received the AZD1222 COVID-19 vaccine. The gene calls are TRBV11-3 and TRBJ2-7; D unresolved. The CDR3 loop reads CASSLAGSRHEQYF. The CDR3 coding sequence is TGTGCCAGCAGCTTAGCCGGTTCGCGCCACGAGCAGTACTTC.